Below, 11 T cell receptor beta chains from the same sample are listed, as sequenced in a study of blood T cell repertoires in COVID-19. Some clones are missing from TCRdb's copy, which holds only in-frame ones; the method was immunoSEQ multiplex PCR. Of about 160,000 clones detected, under 85% appear once; the ten largest clones hold 13%. The sample consisted of peripheral blood. The receptors shown here come from a man in his sixties or seventies who had recovered from COVID-19.

The CDR3 loop is CASSLAWAAGAGELFF. CDR3 nucleotide sequence: TGTGCCAGCAGCTTGGCCTGGGCAGCCGGGGCCGGGGAGCTGTTTTTT. The chain joins TRBV5-5 to TRBJ2-2; D may be TRBD2 (5 bases). The CDR3 sequence is 16 residues long. Trimming shortened V by 0 bases and J by 6 bases, and 15 bases separated the two germline ends. Germline V CDR1 and CDR2: SGHKS, YYEKEE (reference sequence). The whole variable domain, remainder taken from reference TRBV5-5 and TRBJ2-2, is DAGVTQSPTHLIKTRGQQVTLRCSPISGHKSVSWYQQVLGQGPQFIFQYYEKEERGRGNFPDRFSARQFPNYSSELNVNALLLGDSALYLCASSLAWAAGAGELFFGEGSRLTVL.

This clone has just a few counts. The CDR3 here is CASSPGSNYGYTF. For the CDR3, the DNA is TGTGCCAGCAGCCCAGGGTCTAACTATGGCTACACCTTC. V usage is TRBV9 and J usage is TRBJ1-2; D perhaps matches TRBD1 (5 bases). The CDR3 spans 13 residues. The germline V and J ends were trimmed by 4 bases and 0 bases, with 7 bases remaining between them. Germline-derived CDR1 and CDR2 are SGDLS and YYNGEE.

This clone has a handful of counts. The chain uses TRBV5-5 and TRBJ1-3; D gene unclear. Germline loops: CDR1 SGHKS, CDR2 YYEKEE (reference sequence). The CDR3 extends over 16 amino acids. V was shortened by 0 bases and J by 2 bases, with 12 bases between the two germline ends. CDR3 in amino acids: CASSLAFGEAGNTIYF. The CDR3 nucleotides are TGTGCCAGCAGCTTGGCCTTTGGGGAGGCTGGAAACACCATATATTTT.

This rearrangement joins TRBV9 to TRBJ2-2; 8 bases fit TRBD1. CDR3 size: 13 residues. Germline CDR1 reads SGDLS; CDR2 reads YYNGEE. The trim removed 4 bases at V and 6 bases at J, leaving 2 bases unmatched. The CDR3, as DNA: TGTGCCAGCAGCCCACAGGGGGCCGGGGAGCTGTTTTTT. This gives the protein CASSPQGAGELFF. Using reference TRBV9 and TRBJ2-2 for the parts outside the CDR3, the full variable domain is DSGVTQTPKHLITATGQRVTLRCSPRSGDLSVYWYQQSLDQGLQFLIQYYNGEERAKGNILERFSAQQFPDLHSELNLSSLELGDSALYFCASSPQGAGELFFGEGSRLTVL.

This chain connects TRBV6-5 to TRBJ2-7; a possible D gene is TRBD1 (6 bases). V was trimmed by 5 bases and J by 3 bases, leaving 11 bases between them. CDR1 and CDR2 (germline): MNHEY, SVGAGI. The CDR3 consists of 13 residues. The CDR3 region is CASSKQQGYEQYF. CDR3 coding DNA: TGTGCCAGCAGTAAGCAACAGGGCTACGAGCAGTACTTC.

V is TRBV5-1 and J is TRBJ1-2; no definite D call. The CDR3 has 13 amino acids. CDR1 is SGHRS, CDR2 YFSETQ, per germline. V was clipped by 0 bases and J by 4 bases, with 7 bases between them. The DNA of the CDR3 is TGCGCCAGCAGCTTGGAGGGAGGCTATGGCTACACCTTC. Translated: CASSLEGGYGYTF. Combining the CDR3 with reference TRBV5-1 and TRBJ1-2 gives the whole variable domain KAGVTQTPRYLIKTRGQQVTLSCSPISGHRSVSWYQQTPGQGLQFLFEYFSETQRNKGNFPGRFSGRQFSNSRSEMNVSTLELGDSALYLCASSLEGGYGYTFGSGTRLTVV.

This chain links TRBV27 with TRBJ2-1, with 14 nucleotides matching TRBD2. From germline, CDR1 is MNHEY and CDR2 SMNVEV (reference sequence). Trimming removed 6 bases from V and 9 bases from J; junction bases left unmatched: 10. The CDR3 is 16 residues long. CDR3: CASRSGLAGGKGEQFF. In DNA, the CDR3 is TGTGCCAGCAGATCCGGACTAGCGGGAGGCAAGGGTGAGCAGTTCTTC.

The chain links TRBV14 to TRBJ2-1; TRBD2 matches 11 bases. Germline CDR1 and CDR2: SGHDN and FVKESK. The CDR3 is 14 residues long. The J segment lost 8 bases and the V segment lost 6 bases, leaving 6 bases of the junction unmatched. Here the CDR3 DNA reads TGTGCCAGCAGGTCTAGCGGGAGGATCGATGAGCAGTTCTTC. Its translation: CASRSSGRIDEQFF.

The chain recombines TRBV5-1 with TRBJ2-1, with TRBD2 identical over 16 bases. V lost 4 bases and J lost 5; bases outside the gene matches: 9. There are 18 residues in the CDR3. From germline, CDR1 is SGHRS and CDR2 YFSETQ. DNA of the CDR3: TGCGCCAGCAGCGCCGGGACTAGCGGGAGGGCCGGAGACAATGAGCAGTTCTTC. This translates into CASSAGTSGRAGDNEQFF.

The chain links TRBV19 to TRBJ1-5, with D perhaps matching TRBD1 (6 bases). Germline loops: CDR1 LNHDA, CDR2 SQIVND (reference sequence). The CDR3 has 14 amino acids. V was trimmed by 5 bases and J by 5 bases, leaving 13 bases between them. CDR3 region: CASSSDSVYQPQHF. DNA of the CDR3: TGTGCCAGTAGTTCGGACAGCGTCTATCAGCCCCAGCATTTT.

The V call is TRBV6-5, the J call TRBJ1-1; possible D gene TRBD1, 6 bases. Germline values: CDR1 MNHEY, CDR2 SVGAGI. The CDR3 has 14 residues. Trimming cost V 3 bases and J 1 base, with 9 bases left between them. The CDR3 protein is CASSYGQQNTEAFF. In DNA, the CDR3 is TGTGCCAGCAGTTATGGACAGCAGAACACTGAAGCTTTCTTT.